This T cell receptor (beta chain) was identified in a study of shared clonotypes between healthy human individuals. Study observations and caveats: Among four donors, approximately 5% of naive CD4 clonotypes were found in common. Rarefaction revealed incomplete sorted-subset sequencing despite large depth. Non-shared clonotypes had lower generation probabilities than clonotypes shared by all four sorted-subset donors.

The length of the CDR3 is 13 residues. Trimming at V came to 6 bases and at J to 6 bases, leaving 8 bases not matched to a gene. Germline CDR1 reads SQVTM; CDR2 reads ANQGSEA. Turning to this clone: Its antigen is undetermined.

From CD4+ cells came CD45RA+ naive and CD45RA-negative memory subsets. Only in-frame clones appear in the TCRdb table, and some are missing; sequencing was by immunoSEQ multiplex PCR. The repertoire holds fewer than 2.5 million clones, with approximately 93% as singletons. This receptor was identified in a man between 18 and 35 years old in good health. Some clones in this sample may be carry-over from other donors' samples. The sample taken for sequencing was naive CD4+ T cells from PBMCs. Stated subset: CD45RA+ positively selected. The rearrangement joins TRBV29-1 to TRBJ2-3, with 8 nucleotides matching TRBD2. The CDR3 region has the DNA TGCAGCGTCCACGGGAGGGCCGTGGATACGCAGTATTTT. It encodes CSVHGRAVDTQYF.